The 25 T cell receptor beta chains below all came from one sample that was sequenced in a study of T cells after yellow fever vaccination. TCRdb reanalysed the 5' RACE reads using MiXCR and keeps one entry per CDR3 protein. This sample has approximately 180,000 distinct CDR3 sequences, with about 6.2% found just once. Sample: CD4+ T cells sorted from PBMCs, taken on the day of the first yellow fever vaccination. These receptors originate from a man aged 18 to 30 who received the YFV17D yellow fever vaccine.

This clonotype was counted many times. The gene calls are TRBV18 and TRBJ2-1; 9 bases agree with TRBD1. Trimming at V came to 6 bases and at J to 3 bases, leaving 3 bases not matched to a gene. The V gene's germline CDR1 is KGHSH and CDR2 LQKENI. The CDR3 loop spans 14 amino acids. This chain's CDR3 is CASSRDRVYNEQFF. The CDR3, as DNA: TGTGCCAGCTCGCGGGACAGGGTCTACAATGAGCAGTTCTTC.

This clonotype was recorded many times. The chain couples TRBV7-2 to TRBJ2-5, with no clear D. The ends were cut back, 4 bases at V and 2 bases at J, with 5 bases in the middle. Germline assignment: CDR1 SGHTA and CDR2 FQGNSA. CDR3 size: 12 residues. Here the CDR3 DNA reads TGTGCCAGCAGCTCGGAGCAAGAGACCCAGTACTTC. This codes for CASSSEQETQYF. Based on the CDR3 plus reference TRBV7-2 and TRBJ2-5, the full variable domain is GAGVSQSPSNKVTEKGKDVELRCDPISGHTALYWYRQSLGQGLEFLIYFQGNSAPDKSGLPSDRFSAERTGGSVSTLTIQRTQQEDSAVYLCASSSEQETQYFGPGTRLLVL.

A few counts support this clonotype. The CDR3 DNA is TGTGCCACCAGTGATGGGACAGCACGCTCCTACAATGAGCAGTTCTTC. Residues: CATSDGTARSYNEQFF. This chain joins TRBV24-1 and TRBJ2-1; 7 bases fit TRBD1. The CDR3 length is 16 residues. Germline-derived CDR1 and CDR2 are KGHDR and SFDVKD. Trimming at V came to 3 bases and at J to 0 bases, leaving 4 bases not matched to a gene.

This clonotype was detected ten times or more. This chain uses TRBV9 with TRBJ2-1; the match to TRBD2 covers 9 bases. J lost 12 bases, V lost 6 bases, and 7 bases had no gene match. The CDR3 is made up of 12 amino acids. CDR1 is SGDLS, CDR2 YYNGEE, per germline. The CDR3 nucleotides read TGTGCCAGCACGGATAGCGGGGGTTGGCAGTTCTTC. It encodes CASTDSGGWQFF.

The rearrangement uses TRBV7-2 and TRBJ1-6; TRBD1 agrees at 7 bases. There are 14 residues in the CDR3. The V and J ends lost 5 bases and 10 bases, in that order; junction bases with no gene match: 8. The germline gives CDR1 SGHTA, CDR2 FQGNSA. CDR3 DNA sequence: TGTGCCAGCAGCCCGAGGGGGACAGAGTCACCCCTCCACTTT. It encodes CASSPRGTESPLHF.

This clonotype was counted ten times or more. The chain has TRBV20-1 and TRBJ2-3; 7 nucleotides align to TRBD2. The germline CDR1 and CDR2 sequences are DFQATT and SNEGSKA (reference sequence). The ends lost 6 bases at V and 0 bases at J; junction bases unmatched: 9. The CDR3 extends over 15 amino acids. The DNA for the CDR3 is TGCAGTGCGCAAACACTAGCGTCCAGCACAGATACGCAGTATTTT. This sequence encodes CSAQTLASSTDTQYF.

V usage is TRBV7-8 and J usage is TRBJ2-3, with D maybe TRBD2 (6 bases). V dropped 6 bases and J dropped 0 bases, with 10 bases sitting between them. CDR3 length: 14 amino acids. Germline loops: CDR1 SGHVS, CDR2 FQNEAQ. CDR3 in DNA: TGTGCCAGCAGTCGGGGGTCTAGCACAGATACGCAGTATTTT. Its protein is CASSRGSSTDTQYF.

This clonotype has just a few counts. J is TRBJ1-1 and V is TRBV7-9, with D maybe TRBD1 (6 bases). Germline V gene data show CDR1 as SEHNR and CDR2 as FQNEAQ (reference sequence). This CDR3 comprises 16 residues. V lost 2 bases and J 1 base, leaving 14 bases between the germline ends. The DNA of the CDR3 is TGTGCCAGCAGCTTATCGCGCTCGGGGGCGAACACTGAAGCTTTCTTT. This gives the protein CASSLSRSGANTEAFF.

This clonotype appeared a few times. The chain carries TRBV6-5 and TRBJ2-1; 8 bases are a match to TRBD1. Germline trimming cut 8 bases from V and 6 bases from J; bases unmatched to any gene: 15. This CDR3 has 16 residues. The germline V gene encodes CDR1 MNHEY and CDR2 SVGAGI. CDR3 nucleotide sequence: TGTGCCAGCTTAATCCCCGGACAGGGCCCCCCCAATGAGCAGTTCTTC. Translation: CASLIPGQGPPNEQFF.

This CDR3 reads CASSVGHEETQYF. The CDR3 DNA follows: TGTGCCAGCAGCGTAGGACACGAGGAGACCCAGTACTTC. The chain has TRBV9 and TRBJ2-5, with no clear D. Germline V lookup: CDR1 SGDLS, CDR2 YYNGEE. The CDR3 runs to 13 residues. Deletions cut 0 bases from V and 5 bases from J, with 8 bases between.

This clonotype was seen ten or more times. The V and J genes are TRBV5-1 and TRBJ2-3; either TRBD1 or TRBD2 may fit D (5 bases each). This CDR3 is built from 14 residues. Deletions cut 4 bases from V and 5 bases from J, with 14 bases between. From germline, CDR1 is SGHRS and CDR2 YFSETQ. In DNA form, the CDR3 reads TGCGCCAGCAGCGAGGGGCCAAGGAAAGATACGCAGTATTTT. Its translation: CASSEGPRKDTQYF.

A few counts support this clonotype. V usage is TRBV5-1 and J usage is TRBJ1-2, with no clear D. CDR1 and CDR2 from the germline V gene are SGHRS and YFSETQ. This CDR3 has 14 residues. V was cut by 0 bases and J by 1 base, with 7 bases left in between. This chain's CDR3 is CASSLAGVNYGYTF. DNA of the CDR3: TGCGCCAGCAGCTTGGCCGGGGTTAACTATGGCTACACCTTC.

Here the CDR3 DNA reads TGTGCCACCAGCCCCTCCGGACAGGAAGACACAGATACGCAGTATTTT. This gives the protein CATSPSGQEDTDTQYF. The V gene is TRBV24-1, the J gene TRBJ2-3; 7 positions match TRBD1. Germline CDR1 and CDR2: KGHDR and SFDVKD. The V segment lost 7 bases and the J segment 2 bases; nucleotides outside the gene matches: 11. CDR3 length: 16 residues.

This clonotype was recorded many times. The chain couples TRBV28 to TRBJ1-1; maybe TRBD1 (6 bases). CDR1 is MDHEN, CDR2 SYDVKM, per germline. Trimming cost V 6 bases and J 2 bases, with 7 bases left between them. The CDR3 has 12 residues. In nucleotides, the CDR3 is TGTGCCAGCAGGGACAGCAACACTGAAGCTTTCTTT. Translation gives CASRDSNTEAFF.

This clonotype was seen more than once but under ten times. J is TRBJ2-5 and V is TRBV13; no definite D call. The CDR3 runs to 15 residues. The germline V and J ends were trimmed by 2 bases and 8 bases, with 18 bases remaining between them. Germline loops: CDR1 PRHDT, CDR2 FYEKMQ (reference sequence). This CDR3 is CASSLKRGVADTQYF. CDR3 in DNA: TGTGCCAGCAGCTTAAAAAGAGGAGTGGCTGATACCCAGTACTTC.

The chain combines TRBV25-1 with TRBJ1-5; 10 bases are shared with TRBD1. The germline gives CDR1 MGHDK, CDR2 SYGVNS. V lost 4 bases and J lost 0; bases outside the gene matches: 15. This CDR3 spans 20 amino acids. The CDR3 reads CASSAWGTGVPSYSNQPQHF. DNA for the CDR3: TGTGCCAGCAGTGCCTGGGGGACAGGGGTCCCCTCTTATAGCAATCAGCCCCAGCATTTT. The whole variable domain, remainder taken from reference TRBV25-1 and TRBJ1-5, is EADIYQTPRYLVIGTGKKITLECSQTMGHDKMYWYQQDPGMELHLIHYSYGVNSTEKGDLSSESTVSRIRTEHFPLTLESARPSHTSQYLCASSAWGTGVPSYSNQPQHFGDGTRLSIL.

The DNA for the CDR3 is TGCGCCAGCAGCCCCGGGGGGAGCTGGGAGACCCAGTACTTC. Its protein product is CASSPGGSWETQYF. The chain combines TRBV5-1 with TRBJ2-5; TRBD2 aligns across 7 bases. Germline V lookup: CDR1 SGHRS, CDR2 YFSETQ. The V gene end was trimmed by 4 bases and the J gene end by 5 bases; junction bases not matched to a gene: 8. This CDR3 is 14 amino acids long.

This clonotype was found many times. The CDR3 sequence: CASGLAGGVIEQYF. The CDR3, as DNA: TGTGCCAGCGGACTAGCGGGGGGAGTGATCGAGCAGTACTTC. The genes are TRBV10-3 and TRBJ2-7; TRBD2 agrees at 14 bases. The CDR3 spans 14 residues. The J segment lost 6 bases and the V segment lost 10 bases, leaving 8 bases of the junction unmatched. CDR1 is ENHRY, CDR2 SYGVKD, per germline.

This clonotype was detected ten times or more. This sequence joins TRBV12-3 or TRBV12-4 and TRBJ2-1; no clear D gene. The CDR3 extends over 15 amino acids. The V gene lost 3 bases and the J gene lost 0 bases, with 9 bases spanning the gap. The CDR3 DNA is TGTGCCAGCAGTTTTGGACCCGTCTCCTACAATGAGCAGTTCTTC. It codes for CASSFGPVSYNEQFF.

The chain carries TRBV7-9 and TRBJ2-3, with a tentative D call TRBD1 (6 bases). V was shortened by 2 bases and J by 4 bases, with 13 bases between the two germline ends. The CDR3 is made up of 15 amino acids. Germline-derived CDR1 and CDR2 are SEHNR and FQNEAQ (reference sequence). CDR3 in amino acids: CASSLWSRGADTQYF. As DNA, the CDR3 is TGTGCCAGCAGCTTATGGAGCAGGGGAGCAGATACGCAGTATTTT.

The chain links TRBV4-2 to TRBJ1-4; D gene unclear. CDR3 size: 15 residues. Trimming cost V 1 base and J 15 bases, with 21 bases left between them. CDR1 and CDR2 from the germline V gene are LGHNA and YNFKEQ. Here the CDR3 DNA reads TGTGCCAGCAGCCAAGGCGAGCAACAGAACTACTGGATGTTTTTT. As protein: CASSQGEQQNYWMFF.

This clonotype was seen more than once but under ten times. This rearrangement joins TRBV2 to TRBJ2-7; D is undetermined. This CDR3 has 11 residues. Between the trimmed V and J ends, which lost 8 bases and 0 bases, there was a span of 5 bases. The V gene's germline CDR1 is SNHLY and CDR2 FYNNEI. The CDR3 protein is CASAFSYEQYV. CDR3 nucleotides: TGTGCCAGCGCCTTCTCCTACGAGCAGTACGTC.

About this clonotype: This may be a read error: a much more frequent sequence differs by one nucleotide. The rearrangement links TRBV7-9 to TRBJ2-3; D is ambiguous. CDR1 is SEHNR and CDR2 is FQNEAQ in the germline V gene (reference sequence). The CDR3 runs 16 residues. Trimming took 5 bases from V and 2 from J, leaving 17 bases between them. CDR3 DNA sequence: TGTGCCAGCAGCCGAAACGCCCTTCTAAACACAGATACGCAGTATTTT. Its translation: CASSRNALLNTDTQYF.

This clonotype was observed many times. This chain uses TRBV5-1 with TRBJ2-5; D not resolved. The germline V and J ends were trimmed by 0 bases and 1 base, with 13 bases remaining between them. The CDR3 extends over 16 amino acids. Germline V CDR1 and CDR2: SGHRS, YFSETQ. CDR3 sequence reads: CASSLGGLRSQETQYF. In DNA form, the CDR3 reads TGCGCCAGCAGCTTGGGAGGTTTGAGGTCCCAAGAGACCCAGTACTTC.

The CDR3 DNA sequence: TGTGCCAGCAGCCCCCTTATTGTAGGGTGGACCGGGGAGCTGTTTTTT. It yields the protein CASSPLIVGWTGELFF. This rearrangement joins TRBV27 to TRBJ2-2; D gene unclear. V was shortened by 6 bases and J by 5 bases, with 19 bases between the two germline ends. Germline loops: CDR1 MNHEY, CDR2 SMNVEV (reference sequence). This CDR3 comprises 16 residues.